This T cell receptor beta chain originates from a study of blood T cell repertoires in COVID-19. Measured with immunoSEQ multiplex PCR; TCRdb has only the in-frame clones, and not every one. Of more than 85,000 clones listed, approximately 80% were seen once; the top ten hold 15%. The CDR3 loop spans 14 amino acids. Trimming took 6 bases from V and 8 from J; bases not matched to a gene: 10. Germline CDR1 MDHEN, CDR2 SYDVKM. Sequencing was done on a sample of peripheral blood. The receptor comes from a woman older than 75 with acute or convalescent COVID-19. V and J are TRBV28 and TRBJ1-5, with 7 bases that match TRBD1. In DNA, the CDR3 is TGTGCCAGCAGCTCCGACAGGGATCGCAAGCCCCAGCATTTT. Its translation: CASSSDRDRKPQHF.